A single sample gave rise to the 7 T cell receptor beta chains below, sequenced in a study of blood T cell repertoires in COVID-19. The data were produced by immunoSEQ multiplex PCR, yet TCRdb's version contains in-frame clones alone and is incomplete. The table lists over 200,000 clones, approximately 90% of them singletons, with around 0.84% in the top ten. Sequencing used peripheral blood. These receptors came from a man aged 60 to 75 with COVID-19, enrolled during active disease.

CDR3 in amino acids: CASLQSNYGYTF. In nucleotides, the CDR3 is TGTGCCAGCCTACAGTCTAACTATGGCTACACCTTC. This chain connects TRBV25-1 to TRBJ1-2; unclear D gene. CDR3 size: 12 residues. V was cut by 8 bases and J by 0 bases, with 7 bases left in between. Germline CDR1 and CDR2: MGHDK and SYGVNS.

This chain uses TRBV5-4 with TRBJ2-1; no clear D gene. V lost 3 bases and J 4 bases, leaving 17 bases between the germline ends. The germline gives CDR1 SGHNT, CDR2 YYREEE (reference sequence). The CDR3 extends over 16 amino acids. The CDR3 sequence: CASSSTGSPVYNEQFF. The DNA for the CDR3 is TGTGCCAGCAGCTCTACCGGGTCGCCTGTTTACAATGAGCAGTTCTTC.

V usage is TRBV25-1 and J usage is TRBJ1-2; weak D call: TRBD1 (5 bases). The V gene's germline CDR1 is MGHDK and CDR2 SYGVNS. The CDR3 sequence is 13 residues long. Trimming removed 3 bases at V and 4 bases at J, with 9 bases between. CDR3 sequence: CASSEQQGYGYTF. Here the CDR3 DNA reads TGTGCCAGCAGTGAGCAGCAGGGCTATGGCTACACCTTC.

V gene TRBV15 combines with J gene TRBJ1-6; 9 bases are shared with TRBD1. The CDR3 contains 19 residues. CDR1 and CDR2 from the germline V gene are LNHNV and YYDKDF (reference sequence). V lost 4 bases and J lost 7; bases outside the gene matches: 17. Here the CDR3 reads CATSIVRDRVPGLNSPLHF. Written as DNA, the CDR3 is TGTGCCACCAGCATTGTCCGGGACAGGGTGCCGGGTTTAAATTCACCCCTCCACTTT. The full variable domain, with the rest looked up from reference TRBV15 and TRBJ1-6, is DAMVIQNPRYQVTQFGKPVTLSCSQTLNHNVMYWYQQKSSQAPKLLFHYYDKDFNNEADTPDNFQSRRPNTSFCFLDIRSPGLGDTAMYLCATSIVRDRVPGLNSPLHFGNGTRLTVT.

This clone was detected only once. V usage is TRBV24-1 and J usage is TRBJ1-5; 8 bases map to TRBD1. The CDR3 runs to 15 residues. V lost 2 bases, J lost 7 bases, and 6 bases stayed unmatched. From germline, CDR1 is KGHDR and CDR2 SFDVKD. DNA of the CDR3: TGTGCCACCAGTGATTCTGGACAGGGAAACCAGCCCCAGCATTTT. Residues: CATSDSGQGNQPQHF.

This clone was observed a single time. This CDR3 is CASSPVVRGGSYEQYF. Here the CDR3 DNA reads TGTGCCAGCAGCCCCGTCGTTCGCGGGGGTTCCTACGAGCAGTACTTC. The chain carries TRBV5-4 and TRBJ2-7; 7 bases fit TRBD2. The CDR3 totals 16 residues. Per the germline V gene, CDR1 is SGHNT and CDR2 is YYREEE (reference sequence). After removal of 4 bases from V and 1 base from J, the junction contained 11 bases not matched to a gene.

The genes are TRBV7-2 and TRBJ1-1; a possible D gene is TRBD1 (5 bases). There are 13 residues in the CDR3. The V gene lost 6 bases and the J gene lost 6 bases, with 14 bases spanning the gap. Germline lookup yields CDR1 SGHTA and CDR2 FQGNSA. The CDR3 spells CASSPALGPEAFF. In DNA, the CDR3 is TGTGCCAGCAGTCCAGCCCTGGGGCCTGAAGCTTTCTTT.